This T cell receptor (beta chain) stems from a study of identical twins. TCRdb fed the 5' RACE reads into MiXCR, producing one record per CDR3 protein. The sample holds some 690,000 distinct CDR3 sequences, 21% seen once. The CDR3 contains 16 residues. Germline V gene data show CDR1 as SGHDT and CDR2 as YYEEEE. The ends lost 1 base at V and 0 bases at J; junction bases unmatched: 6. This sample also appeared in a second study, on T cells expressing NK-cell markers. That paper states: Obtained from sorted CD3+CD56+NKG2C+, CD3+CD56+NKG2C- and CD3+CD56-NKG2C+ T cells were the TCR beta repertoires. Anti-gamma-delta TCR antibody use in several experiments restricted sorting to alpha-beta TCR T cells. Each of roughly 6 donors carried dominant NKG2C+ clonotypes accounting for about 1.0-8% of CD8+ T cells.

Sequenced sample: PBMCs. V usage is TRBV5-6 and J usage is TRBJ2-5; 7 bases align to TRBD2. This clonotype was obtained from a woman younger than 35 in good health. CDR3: CASSLWGGPYQETQYF. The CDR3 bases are TGTGCCAGCAGCTTGTGGGGGGGACCGTACCAAGAGACCCAGTACTTC.